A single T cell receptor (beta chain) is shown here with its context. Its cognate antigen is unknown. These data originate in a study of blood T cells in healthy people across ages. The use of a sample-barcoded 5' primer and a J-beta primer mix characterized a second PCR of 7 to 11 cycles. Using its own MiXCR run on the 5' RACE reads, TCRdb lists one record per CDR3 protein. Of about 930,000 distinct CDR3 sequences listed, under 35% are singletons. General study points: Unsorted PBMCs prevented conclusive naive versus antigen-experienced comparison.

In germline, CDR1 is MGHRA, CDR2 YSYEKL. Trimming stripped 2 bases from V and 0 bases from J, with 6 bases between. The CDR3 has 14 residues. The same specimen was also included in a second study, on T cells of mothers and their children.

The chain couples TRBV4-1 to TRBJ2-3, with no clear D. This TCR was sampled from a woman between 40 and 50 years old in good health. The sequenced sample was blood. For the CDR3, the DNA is TGCGCCAGCAGCCAACCCACTAGCACAGATACGCAGTATTTT. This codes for CASSQPTSTDTQYF.